This T cell receptor beta chain comes out of a study of cytomegalovirus exposure and HLA in healthy donors (dated by TCRdb to the late 2010s). Turning to the overall study: According to a later analysis, the approximately 130 validation repertoires were produced on the same platform as the approximately 600 repertoires of the first cohort. The aim of the study was to test whether cataloging public T cell receptors could identify signatures of past pathogen exposure. Besides the first cohort of around 700 subjects, a separate validation cohort made up of 120 or so different subjects was used. To predict cytomegalovirus infection status, the study combined high-throughput TCR immunosequencing, statistical association of individual TCRs with disease status, and machine learning.

Libraries were prepared through the immunoSEQ multiplex PCR assay. Regarding the original processing steps: A statistical classification framework was built to diagnose cytomegalovirus status from the catalog of TCR beta chain sequences. TCRdb's version of the immuneACCESS table is confined to in-frame rearrangements and falls short of the full clone set. An unresolved V gene accounts for under half of the shortfall where checked; the remainder is of unknown origin. V and J calls plus clone size are reproduced from that table; the DNA served to infer D and trimming. The sample records approximately 73,000 clones, approximately 95% of which are singletons. Together, the top ten hold approximately 3.4% of the sample. Study-wide conclusions, independent of this receptor: A few of the identified cytomegalovirus-associated TCR beta chains were confirmed in vitro to be specific for cytomegalovirus antigens. The study gave a list of more than 150 TCR beta chains associated with cytomegalovirus. It was suggested by the authors that the approach could potentially be generalized to other disease states and immunological phenotypes. A later analysis had no HLA typing for the validation cohort, so co-occurrence there was scored across all 120 or so repertoires. While some public TCRs were present in many individuals, most TCR sequences turned up only very rarely across donors. A later analysis found that TCRs clustered in the first cohort also tended to co-occur in the roughly 110 validation repertoires, with approximately 95% of cluster scores above 0. Cytomegalovirus status was reported to be diagnosed by the classifier with high specificity and sensitivity in both the original and validation cohorts.

A remark on this clone: Which antigen it targets is not known. No qualities accompany the bases; no much larger clone lies one base away.

Separate from the roughly 650-subject first cohort, the validation cohort of about 120 subjects was the group to which the donors belonged. The germline V gene provides CDR1 SNHLY and CDR2 FYNNEI. Measured from the cysteine to the phenylalanine, the CDR3 is 15 residues long. The DNA shown is the 45-base CDR3, in frame from base 1. The germline V and J ends show losses of 6 bases and 7 bases respectively, and no gene match explains 12 bases of the junction. Sequencing was done on a sample of PBMCs. The TCR was taken from a man aged 18 to 30 in good health and CMV-seronegative. The chain couples TRBV2 to TRBJ1-5, with 7 bases in between that match TRBD1. In nucleotide form, the sequence is TGTGCCAGCAGCGACCAGGGGGTGATGGGCCAGCCCCAGCATTTT. Its translation reads: CASSDQGVMGQPQHF.